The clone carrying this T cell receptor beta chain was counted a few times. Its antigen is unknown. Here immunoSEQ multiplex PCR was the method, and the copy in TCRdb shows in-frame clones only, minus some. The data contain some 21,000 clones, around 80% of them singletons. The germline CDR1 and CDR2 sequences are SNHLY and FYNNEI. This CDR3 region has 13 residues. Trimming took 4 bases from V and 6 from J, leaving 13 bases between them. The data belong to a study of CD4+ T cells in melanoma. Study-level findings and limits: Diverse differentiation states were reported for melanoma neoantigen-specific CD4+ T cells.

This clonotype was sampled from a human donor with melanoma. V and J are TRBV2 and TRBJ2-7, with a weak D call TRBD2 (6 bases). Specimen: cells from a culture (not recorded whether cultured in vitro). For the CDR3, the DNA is TGTGCCAGCAGTGCAAGACTAGGTTCCGAGCAGTACTTC. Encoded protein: CASSARLGSEQYF. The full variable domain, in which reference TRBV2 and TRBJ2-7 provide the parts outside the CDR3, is EPEVTQTPSHQVTQMGQEVILRCVPISNHLYFYWYRQILGQKVEFLVSFYNNEISEKSEIFDDQFSVERPDGSNFTLKIRSTKLEDSAMYFCASSARLGSEQYFGPGTRLTVT.